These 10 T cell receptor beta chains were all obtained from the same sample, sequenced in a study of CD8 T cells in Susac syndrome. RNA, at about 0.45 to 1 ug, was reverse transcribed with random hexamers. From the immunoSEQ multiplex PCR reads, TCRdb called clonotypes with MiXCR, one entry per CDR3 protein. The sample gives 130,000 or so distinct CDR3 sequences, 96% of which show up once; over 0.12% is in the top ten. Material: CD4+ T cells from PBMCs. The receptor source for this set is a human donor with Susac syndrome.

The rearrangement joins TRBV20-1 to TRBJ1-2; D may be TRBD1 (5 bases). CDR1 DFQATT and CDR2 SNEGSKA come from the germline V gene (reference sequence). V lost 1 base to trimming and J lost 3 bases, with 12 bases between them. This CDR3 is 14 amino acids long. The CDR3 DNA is TGCAGTGCTAGAGGCCGGCGGGGGTACTATGGCTACACCTTC. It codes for CSARGRRGYYGYTF.

CDR3 bases: TGTGCCAGCAGCCAGGATAGCGGGAGCCACAATGAGCAGTTCTTC. This translates into CASSQDSGSHNEQFF. This sequence joins TRBV4-2 and TRBJ2-1, with 9 bases lining up with TRBD2. Germline-derived CDR1 and CDR2 are LGHNA and YNFKEQ. This CDR3 region has 15 residues. V trimming: 3 bases; J trimming: 5 bases; junction bases outside the gene matches: 5.

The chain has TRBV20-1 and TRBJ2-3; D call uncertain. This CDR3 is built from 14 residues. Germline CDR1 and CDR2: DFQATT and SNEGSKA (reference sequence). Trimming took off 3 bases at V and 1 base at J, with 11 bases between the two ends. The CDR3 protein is CSASPGLGTDTQYF. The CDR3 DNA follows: TGCAGTGCTAGCCCCGGGCTTGGCACAGATACGCAGTATTTT.

The CDR3 is CSARFPGGAYEQYF. The CDR3 coding sequence is TGCAGTGCTAGGTTCCCAGGGGGAGCCTACGAGCAGTACTTC. The gene calls are TRBV20-1 and TRBJ2-7; 7 nucleotides align to TRBD1. This CDR3 has 14 residues. The V gene's germline CDR1 is DFQATT and CDR2 SNEGSKA (reference sequence). J lost 2 bases, V lost 3 bases, and 7 bases had no gene match.

CDR3 sequence (DNA): TGTGCCAGCAGTTCCCATCAACAGGGTTTCGAGCAGTACTTC. This translates into CASSSHQQGFEQYF. The chain carries TRBV6-2 or TRBV6-3 and TRBJ2-7; D is perhaps TRBD1 (6 bases). CDR1 is MNHEY and CDR2 is SVGEGT in the germline V gene. Between the trimmed V and J ends, which lost 4 bases and 6 bases, there was a span of 16 bases. The CDR3 contains 14 residues.

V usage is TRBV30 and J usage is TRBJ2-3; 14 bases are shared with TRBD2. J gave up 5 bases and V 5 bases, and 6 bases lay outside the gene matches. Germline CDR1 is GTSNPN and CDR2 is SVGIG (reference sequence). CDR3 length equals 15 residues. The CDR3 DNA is TGTGCCTGGGGCGGGGGACTAGCGGGAGTAGATACGCAGTATTTT. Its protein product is CAWGGGLAGVDTQYF.

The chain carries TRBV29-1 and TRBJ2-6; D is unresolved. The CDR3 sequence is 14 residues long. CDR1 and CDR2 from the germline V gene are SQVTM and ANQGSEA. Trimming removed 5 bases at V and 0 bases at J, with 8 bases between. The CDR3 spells CSVLPYSGANVLTF. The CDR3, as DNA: TGCAGCGTTTTGCCTTACTCTGGGGCCAACGTCCTGACTTTC. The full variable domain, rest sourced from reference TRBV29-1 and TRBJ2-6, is SAVISQKPSRDICQRGTSLTIQCQVDSQVTMMFWYRQQPGQSLTLIATANQGSEATYESGFVIDKFPISRPNLTFSTLTVSNMSPEDSSIYLCSVLPYSGANVLTFGAGSRLTVL.

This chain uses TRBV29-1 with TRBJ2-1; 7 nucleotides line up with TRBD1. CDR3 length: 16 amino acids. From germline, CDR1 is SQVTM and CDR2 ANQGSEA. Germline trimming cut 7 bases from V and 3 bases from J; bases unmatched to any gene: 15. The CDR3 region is CSAVGTEVSSYNEQFF. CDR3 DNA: TGCAGCGCCGTCGGGACAGAAGTTTCCAGCTACAATGAGCAGTTCTTC.

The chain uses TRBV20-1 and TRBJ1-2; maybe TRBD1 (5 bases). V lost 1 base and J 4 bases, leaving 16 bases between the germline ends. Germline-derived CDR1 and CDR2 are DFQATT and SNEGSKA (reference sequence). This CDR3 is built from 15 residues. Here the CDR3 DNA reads TGCAGTGCTAGAGTTGGGACGGTGGAAGGCTATGGCTACACCTTC. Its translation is CSARVGTVEGYGYTF.

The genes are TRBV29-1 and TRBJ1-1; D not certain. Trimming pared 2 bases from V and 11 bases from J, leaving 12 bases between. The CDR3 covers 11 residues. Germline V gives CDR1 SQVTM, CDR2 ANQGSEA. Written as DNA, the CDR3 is TGCAGCGTTGAAAGGGAGAGACGCGCTTTCTTT. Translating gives CSVERERRAFF.